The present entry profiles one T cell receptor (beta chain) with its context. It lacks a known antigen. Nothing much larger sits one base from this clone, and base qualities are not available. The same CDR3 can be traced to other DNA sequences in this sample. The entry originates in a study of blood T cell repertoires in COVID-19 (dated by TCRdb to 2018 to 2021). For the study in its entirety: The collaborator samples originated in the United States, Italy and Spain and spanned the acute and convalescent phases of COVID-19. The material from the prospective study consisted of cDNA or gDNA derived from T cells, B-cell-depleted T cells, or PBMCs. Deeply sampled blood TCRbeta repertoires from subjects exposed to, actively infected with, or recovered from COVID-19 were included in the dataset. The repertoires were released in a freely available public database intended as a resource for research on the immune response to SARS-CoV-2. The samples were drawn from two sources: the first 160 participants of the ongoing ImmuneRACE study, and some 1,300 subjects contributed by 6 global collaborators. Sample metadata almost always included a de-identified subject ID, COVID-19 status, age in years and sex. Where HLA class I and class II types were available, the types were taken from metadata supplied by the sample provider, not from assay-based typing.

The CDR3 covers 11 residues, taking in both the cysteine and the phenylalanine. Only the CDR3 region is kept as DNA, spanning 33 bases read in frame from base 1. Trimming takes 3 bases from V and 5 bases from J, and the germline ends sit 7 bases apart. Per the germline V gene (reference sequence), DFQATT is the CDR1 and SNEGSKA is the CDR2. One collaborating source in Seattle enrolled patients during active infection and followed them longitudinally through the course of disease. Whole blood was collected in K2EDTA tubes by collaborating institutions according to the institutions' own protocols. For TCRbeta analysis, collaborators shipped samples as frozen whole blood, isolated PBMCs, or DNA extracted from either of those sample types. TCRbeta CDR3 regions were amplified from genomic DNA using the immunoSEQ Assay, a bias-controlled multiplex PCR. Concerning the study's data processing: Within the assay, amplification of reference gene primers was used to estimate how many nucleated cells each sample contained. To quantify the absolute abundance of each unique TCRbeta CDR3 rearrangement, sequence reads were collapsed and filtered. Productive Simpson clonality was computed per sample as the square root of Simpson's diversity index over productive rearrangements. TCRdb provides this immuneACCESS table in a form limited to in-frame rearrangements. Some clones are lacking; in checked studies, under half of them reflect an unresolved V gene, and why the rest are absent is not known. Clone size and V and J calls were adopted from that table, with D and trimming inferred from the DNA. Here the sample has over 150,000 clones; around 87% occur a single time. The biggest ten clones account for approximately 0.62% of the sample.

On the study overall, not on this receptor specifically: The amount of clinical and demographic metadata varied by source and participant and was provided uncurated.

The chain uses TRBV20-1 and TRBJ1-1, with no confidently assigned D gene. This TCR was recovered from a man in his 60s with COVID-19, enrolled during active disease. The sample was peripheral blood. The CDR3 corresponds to CSASGGTEAFF. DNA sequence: TGCAGTGCTAGTGGAGGAACTGAAGCTTTCTTT.